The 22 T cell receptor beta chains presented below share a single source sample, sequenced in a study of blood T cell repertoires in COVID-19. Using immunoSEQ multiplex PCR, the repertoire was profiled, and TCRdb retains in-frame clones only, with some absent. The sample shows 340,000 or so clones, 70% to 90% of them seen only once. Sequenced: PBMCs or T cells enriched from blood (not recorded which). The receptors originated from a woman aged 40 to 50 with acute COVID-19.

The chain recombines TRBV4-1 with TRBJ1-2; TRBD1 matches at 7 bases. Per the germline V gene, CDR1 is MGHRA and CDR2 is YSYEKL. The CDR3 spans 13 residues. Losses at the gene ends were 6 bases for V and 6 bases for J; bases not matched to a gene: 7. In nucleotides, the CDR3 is TGCGCCAGCAGTCCCCGGGACAGTAATGGCTACACCTTC. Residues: CASSPRDSNGYTF.

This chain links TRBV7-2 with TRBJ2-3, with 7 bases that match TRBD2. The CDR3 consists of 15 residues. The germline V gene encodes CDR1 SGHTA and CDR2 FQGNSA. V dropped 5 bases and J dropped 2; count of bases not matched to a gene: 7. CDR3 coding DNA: TGTGCCAGCAGCCCGGGAGGCCGGAACACAGATACGCAGTATTTT. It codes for CASSPGGRNTDTQYF.

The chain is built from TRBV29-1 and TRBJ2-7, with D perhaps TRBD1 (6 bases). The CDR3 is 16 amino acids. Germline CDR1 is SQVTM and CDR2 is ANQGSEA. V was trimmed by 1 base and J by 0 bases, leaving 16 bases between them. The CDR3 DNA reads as TGCAGCGTTGAAGGAGGTCAACAGGGTAGCTCCTACGAGCAGTACTTC. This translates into CSVEGGQQGSSYEQYF.

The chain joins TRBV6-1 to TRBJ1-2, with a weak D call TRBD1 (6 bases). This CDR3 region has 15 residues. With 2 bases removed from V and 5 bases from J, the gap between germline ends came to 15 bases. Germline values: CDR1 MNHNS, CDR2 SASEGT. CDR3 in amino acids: CASSERGRGGYGYTF. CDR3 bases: TGTGCCAGCAGTGAAAGGGGCAGGGGCGGGTATGGCTACACCTTC.

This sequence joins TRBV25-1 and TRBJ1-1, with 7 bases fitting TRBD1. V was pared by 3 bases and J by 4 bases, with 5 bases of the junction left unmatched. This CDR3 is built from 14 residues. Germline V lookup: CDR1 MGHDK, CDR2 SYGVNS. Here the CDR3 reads CASSDPRGSTEAFF. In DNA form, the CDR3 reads TGTGCCAGCAGTGACCCCAGGGGGAGCACTGAAGCTTTCTTT.

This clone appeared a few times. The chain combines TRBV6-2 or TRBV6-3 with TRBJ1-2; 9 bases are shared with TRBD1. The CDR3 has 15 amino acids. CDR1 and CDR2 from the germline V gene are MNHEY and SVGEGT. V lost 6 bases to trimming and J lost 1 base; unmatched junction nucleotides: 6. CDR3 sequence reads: CASSQGTGINYGYTF. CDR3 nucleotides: TGTGCCAGCAGCCAGGGGACAGGGATTAACTATGGCTACACCTTC.

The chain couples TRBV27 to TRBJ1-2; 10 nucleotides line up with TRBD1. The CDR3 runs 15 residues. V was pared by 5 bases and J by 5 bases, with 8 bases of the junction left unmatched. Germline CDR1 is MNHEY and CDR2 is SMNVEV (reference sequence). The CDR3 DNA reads TGTGCCAGCAGTGCTACCGGGACAGGGGCTTATGGCTACACCTTC. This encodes CASSATGTGAYGYTF.

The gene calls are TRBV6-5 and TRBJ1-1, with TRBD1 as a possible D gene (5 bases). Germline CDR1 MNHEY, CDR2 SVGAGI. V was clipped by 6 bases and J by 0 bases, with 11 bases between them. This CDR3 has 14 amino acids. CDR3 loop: CASRKDSLNTEAFF. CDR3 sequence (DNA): TGTGCCAGCAGGAAAGACAGTCTGAACACTGAAGCTTTCTTT.

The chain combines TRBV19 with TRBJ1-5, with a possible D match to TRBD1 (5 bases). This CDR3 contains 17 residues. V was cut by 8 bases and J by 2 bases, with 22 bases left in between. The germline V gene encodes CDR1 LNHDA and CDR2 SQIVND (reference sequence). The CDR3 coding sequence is TGTGCCAGTGCGGGCGGGGCCAGGCCCGGGGGCAATCAGCCCCAGCATTTT. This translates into CASAGGARPGGNQPQHF.

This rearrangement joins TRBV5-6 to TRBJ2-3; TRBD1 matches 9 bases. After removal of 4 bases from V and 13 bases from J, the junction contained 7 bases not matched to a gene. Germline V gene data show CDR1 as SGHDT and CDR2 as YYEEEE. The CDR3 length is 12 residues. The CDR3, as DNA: TGTGCCAGCAGCCAACACCGGGACAGGGAGTATTTT. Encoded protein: CASSQHRDREYF.

The CDR3 coding sequence is TGTGCCAGCAGTGAAAGAGATAGCAATCAGCCCCAGCATTTT. It specifies CASSERDSNQPQHF. V is TRBV25-1 and J is TRBJ1-5; D gene unclear. With 2 bases removed from V and 0 bases from J, the gap between germline ends came to 5 bases. The germline V gene encodes CDR1 MGHDK and CDR2 SYGVNS. The CDR3 is made up of 14 amino acids. The full variable domain, its missing parts supplied by reference TRBV25-1 and TRBJ1-5, is EADIYQTPRYLVIGTGKKITLECSQTMGHDKMYWYQQDPGMELHLIHYSYGVNSTEKGDLSSESTVSRIRTEHFPLTLESARPSHTSQYLCASSERDSNQPQHFGDGTRLSIL.

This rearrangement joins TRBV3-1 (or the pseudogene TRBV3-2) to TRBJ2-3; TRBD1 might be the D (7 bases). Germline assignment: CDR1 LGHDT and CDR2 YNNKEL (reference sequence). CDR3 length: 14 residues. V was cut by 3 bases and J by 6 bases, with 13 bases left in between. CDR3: CASSHSGGRDTQYF. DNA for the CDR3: TGTGCCAGCAGCCACTCAGGGGGGAGGGATACGCAGTATTTT.

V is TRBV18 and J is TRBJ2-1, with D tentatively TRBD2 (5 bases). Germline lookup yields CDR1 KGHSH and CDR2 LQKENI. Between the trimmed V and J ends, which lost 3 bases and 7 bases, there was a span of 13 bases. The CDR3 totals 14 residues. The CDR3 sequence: CASSPSASPNEQFF. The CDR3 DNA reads TGTGCCAGCTCACCTTCGGCTAGCCCTAATGAGCAGTTCTTC.

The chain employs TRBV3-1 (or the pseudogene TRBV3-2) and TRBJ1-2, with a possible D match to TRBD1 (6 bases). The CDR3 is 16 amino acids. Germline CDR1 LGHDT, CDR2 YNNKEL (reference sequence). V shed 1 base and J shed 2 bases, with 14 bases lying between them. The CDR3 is CASSQVTGLGNYGYTF. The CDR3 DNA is TGTGCCAGCAGCCAAGTTACAGGGCTCGGGAACTATGGCTACACCTTC.

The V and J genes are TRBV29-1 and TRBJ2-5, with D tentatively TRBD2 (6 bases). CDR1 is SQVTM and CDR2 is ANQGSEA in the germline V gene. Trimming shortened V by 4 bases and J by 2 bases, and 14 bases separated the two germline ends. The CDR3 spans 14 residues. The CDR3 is CSVVLSSEQETQYF. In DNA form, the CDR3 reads TGCAGCGTTGTGTTGTCTAGCGAACAAGAGACCCAGTACTTC.

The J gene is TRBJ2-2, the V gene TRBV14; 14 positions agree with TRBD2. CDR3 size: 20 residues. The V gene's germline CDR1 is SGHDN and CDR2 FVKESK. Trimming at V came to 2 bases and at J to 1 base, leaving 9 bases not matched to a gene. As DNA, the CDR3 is TGTGCCAGCAGCCAACGACTAGCGGGAGGGTCCTATTTGAACACCGGGGAGCTGTTTTTT. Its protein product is CASSQRLAGGSYLNTGELFF.

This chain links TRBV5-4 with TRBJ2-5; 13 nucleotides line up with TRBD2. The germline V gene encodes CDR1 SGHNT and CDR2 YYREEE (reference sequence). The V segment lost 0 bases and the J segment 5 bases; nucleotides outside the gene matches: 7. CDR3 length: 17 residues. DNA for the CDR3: TGTGCCAGCAGCTTGGCCGGACTAGCGGGAGAATTGGAGACCCAGTACTTC. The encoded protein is CASSLAGLAGELETQYF.

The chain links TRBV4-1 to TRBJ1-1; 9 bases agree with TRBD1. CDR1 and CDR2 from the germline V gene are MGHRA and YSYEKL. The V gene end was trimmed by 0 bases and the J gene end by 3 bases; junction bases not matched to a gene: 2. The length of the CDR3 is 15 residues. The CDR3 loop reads CASSQDDRGDTEAFF. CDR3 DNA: TGCGCCAGCAGCCAAGACGACAGGGGGGACACTGAAGCTTTCTTT.

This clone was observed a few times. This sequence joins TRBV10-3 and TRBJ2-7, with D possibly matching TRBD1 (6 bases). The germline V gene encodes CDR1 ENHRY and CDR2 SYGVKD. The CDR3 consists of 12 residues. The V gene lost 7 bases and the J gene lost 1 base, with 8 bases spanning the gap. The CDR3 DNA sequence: TGTGCCATCAAAGGACAGTCCTACGAGCAGTACTTC. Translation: CAIKGQSYEQYF.

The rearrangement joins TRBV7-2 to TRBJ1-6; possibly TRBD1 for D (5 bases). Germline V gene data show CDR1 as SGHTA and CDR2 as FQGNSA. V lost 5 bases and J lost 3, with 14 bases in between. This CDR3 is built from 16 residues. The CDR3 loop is CASSRPTGDYNSPLHF. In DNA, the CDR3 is TGTGCCAGCAGCAGACCAACAGGCGACTATAATTCACCCCTCCACTTT. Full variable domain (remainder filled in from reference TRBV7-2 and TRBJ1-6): GAGVSQSPSNKVTEKGKDVELRCDPISGHTALYWYRQSLGQGLEFLIYFQGNSAPDKSGLPSDRFSAERTGGSVSTLTIQRTQQEDSAVYLCASSRPTGDYNSPLHFGNGTRLTVT.

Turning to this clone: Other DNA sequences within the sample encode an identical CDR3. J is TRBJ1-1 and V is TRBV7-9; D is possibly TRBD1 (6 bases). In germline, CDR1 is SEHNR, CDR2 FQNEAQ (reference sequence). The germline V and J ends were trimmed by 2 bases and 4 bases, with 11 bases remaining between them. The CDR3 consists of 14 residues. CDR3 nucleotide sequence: TGTGCCAGCAGCTTAATATCAGGGGCCACTGAAGCTTTCTTT. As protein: CASSLISGATEAFF.

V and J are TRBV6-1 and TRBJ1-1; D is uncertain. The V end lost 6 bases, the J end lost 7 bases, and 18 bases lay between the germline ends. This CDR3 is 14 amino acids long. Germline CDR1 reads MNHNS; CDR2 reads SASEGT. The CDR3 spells CASRLLGSEGEAFF. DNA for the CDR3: TGTGCCAGCAGACTATTAGGGAGTGAGGGTGAAGCTTTCTTT.